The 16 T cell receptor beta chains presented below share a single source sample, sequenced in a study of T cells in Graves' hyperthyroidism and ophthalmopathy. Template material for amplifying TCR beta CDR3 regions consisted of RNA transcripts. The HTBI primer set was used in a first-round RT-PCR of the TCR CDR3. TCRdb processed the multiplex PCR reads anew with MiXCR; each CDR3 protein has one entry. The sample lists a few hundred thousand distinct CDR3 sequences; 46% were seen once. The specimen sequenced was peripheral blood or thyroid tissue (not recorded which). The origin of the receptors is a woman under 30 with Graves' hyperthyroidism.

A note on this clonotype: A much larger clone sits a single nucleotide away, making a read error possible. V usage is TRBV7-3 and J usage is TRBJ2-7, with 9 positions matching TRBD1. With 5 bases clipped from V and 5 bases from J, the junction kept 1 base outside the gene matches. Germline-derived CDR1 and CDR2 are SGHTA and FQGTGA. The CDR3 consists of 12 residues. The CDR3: CASSRQGDEQYF. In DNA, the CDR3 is TGTGCCAGCAGCCGACAGGGGGACGAGCAGTACTTC.

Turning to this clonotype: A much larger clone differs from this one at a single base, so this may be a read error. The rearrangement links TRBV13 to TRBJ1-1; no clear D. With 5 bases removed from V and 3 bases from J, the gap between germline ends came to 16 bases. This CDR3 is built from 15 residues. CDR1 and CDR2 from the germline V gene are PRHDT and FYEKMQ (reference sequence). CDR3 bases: TGTGCCAGCAGCCCACCCACAGAAAAGGACACTGAAGCTTTCTTT. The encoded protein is CASSPPTEKDTEAFF. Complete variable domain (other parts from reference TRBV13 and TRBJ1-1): AAGVIQSPRHLIKEKRETATLKCYPIPRHDTVYWYQQGPGQDPQFLISFYEKMQSDKGSIPDRFSAQQFSDYHSELNMSSLELGDSALYFCASSPPTEKDTEAFFGQGTRLTVV.

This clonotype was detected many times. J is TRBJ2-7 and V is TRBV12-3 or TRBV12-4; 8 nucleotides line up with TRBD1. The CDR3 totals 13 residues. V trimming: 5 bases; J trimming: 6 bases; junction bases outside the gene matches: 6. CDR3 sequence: CASSPTGEIEQYF. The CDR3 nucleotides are TGTGCCAGCAGTCCGACAGGGGAGATCGAGCAGTACTTC.

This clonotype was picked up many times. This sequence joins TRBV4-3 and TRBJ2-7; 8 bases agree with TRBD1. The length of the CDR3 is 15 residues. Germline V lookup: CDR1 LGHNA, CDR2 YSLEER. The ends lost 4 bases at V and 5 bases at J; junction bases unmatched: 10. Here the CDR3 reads CASSLLRTGSHEQYF. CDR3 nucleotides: TGCGCCAGCAGCCTCCTCAGGACAGGGTCCCACGAGCAGTACTTC.

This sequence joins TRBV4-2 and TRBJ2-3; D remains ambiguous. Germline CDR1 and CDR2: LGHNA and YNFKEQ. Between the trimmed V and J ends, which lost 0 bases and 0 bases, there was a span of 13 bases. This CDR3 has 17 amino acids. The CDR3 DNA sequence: TGTGCCAGCAGCCAAGACGAACATTGGCAGAGCACAGATACGCAGTATTTT. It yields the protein CASSQDEHWQSTDTQYF.

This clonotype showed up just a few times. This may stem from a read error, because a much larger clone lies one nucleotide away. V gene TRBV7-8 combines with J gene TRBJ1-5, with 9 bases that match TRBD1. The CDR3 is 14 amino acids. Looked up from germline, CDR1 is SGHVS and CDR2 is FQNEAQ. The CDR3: CAGSPGQGNQPQHF. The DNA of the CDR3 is TGTGCCGGCAGCCCTGGACAGGGGAATCAGCCCCAGCATTTT.

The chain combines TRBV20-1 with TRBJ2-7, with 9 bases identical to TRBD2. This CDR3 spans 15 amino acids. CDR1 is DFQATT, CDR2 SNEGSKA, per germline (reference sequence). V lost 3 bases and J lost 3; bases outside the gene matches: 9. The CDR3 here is CSASLQLAGIYEQYF. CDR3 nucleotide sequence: TGCAGTGCTAGTCTTCAACTAGCGGGCATCTACGAGCAGTACTTC.

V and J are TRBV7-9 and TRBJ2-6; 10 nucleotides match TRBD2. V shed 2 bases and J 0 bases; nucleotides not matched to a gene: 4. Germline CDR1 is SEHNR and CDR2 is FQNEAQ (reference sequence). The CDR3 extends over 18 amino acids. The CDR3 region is CASSLRTSGPSGANVLTF. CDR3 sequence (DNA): TGTGCCAGCAGCTTACGGACTAGCGGACCCTCTGGGGCCAACGTCCTGACTTTC.

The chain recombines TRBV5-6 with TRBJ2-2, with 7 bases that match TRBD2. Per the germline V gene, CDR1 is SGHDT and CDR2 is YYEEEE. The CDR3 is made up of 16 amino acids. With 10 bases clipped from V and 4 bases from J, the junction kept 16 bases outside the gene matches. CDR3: CAVTRWGRDGTGELFF. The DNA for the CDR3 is TGTGCCGTTACCCGTTGGGGGAGGGACGGCACCGGGGAGCTGTTTTTT.

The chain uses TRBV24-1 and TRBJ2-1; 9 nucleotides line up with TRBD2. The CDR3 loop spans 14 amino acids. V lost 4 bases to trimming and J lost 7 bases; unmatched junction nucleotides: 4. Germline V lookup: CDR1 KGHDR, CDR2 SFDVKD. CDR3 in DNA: TGTGCCACCAGTGAGAGACTAGCGGAAAATGAGCAGTTCTTC. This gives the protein CATSERLAENEQFF.

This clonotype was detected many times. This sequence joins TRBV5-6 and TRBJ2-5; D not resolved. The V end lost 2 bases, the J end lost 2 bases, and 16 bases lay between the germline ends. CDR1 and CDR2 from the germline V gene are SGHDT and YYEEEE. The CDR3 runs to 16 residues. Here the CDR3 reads CASSLRWAGSQETQYF. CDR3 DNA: TGTGCCAGCAGCTTACGTTGGGCCGGATCGCAAGAGACCCAGTACTTC. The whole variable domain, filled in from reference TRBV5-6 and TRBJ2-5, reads DAGVTQSPTHLIKTRGQQVTLRCSPKSGHDTVSWYQQALGQGPQFIFQYYEEEERQRGNFPDRFSGHQFPNYSSELNVNALLLGDSALYLCASSLRWAGSQETQYFGPGTRLLVL.

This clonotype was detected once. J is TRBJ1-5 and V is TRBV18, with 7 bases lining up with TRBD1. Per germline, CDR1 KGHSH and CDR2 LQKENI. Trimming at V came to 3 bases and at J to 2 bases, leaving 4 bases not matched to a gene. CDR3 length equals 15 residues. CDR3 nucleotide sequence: TGTGCCAGCTCACCTACAGGGGAGGGCAATCAGCCCCAGCATTTT. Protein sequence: CASSPTGEGNQPQHF.

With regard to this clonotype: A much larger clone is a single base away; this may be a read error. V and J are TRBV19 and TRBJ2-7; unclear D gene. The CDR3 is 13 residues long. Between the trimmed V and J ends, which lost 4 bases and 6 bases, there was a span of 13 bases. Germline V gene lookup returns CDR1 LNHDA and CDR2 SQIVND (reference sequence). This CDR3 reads CASSTVSLPEQYF. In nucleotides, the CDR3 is TGTGCCAGTAGTACGGTCTCCCTACCCGAGCAGTACTTC.

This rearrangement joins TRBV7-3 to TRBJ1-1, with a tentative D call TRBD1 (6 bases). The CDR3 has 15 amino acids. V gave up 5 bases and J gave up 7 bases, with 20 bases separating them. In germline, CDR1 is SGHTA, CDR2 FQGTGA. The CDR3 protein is CASSPDTGGIGEAFF. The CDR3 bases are TGTGCCAGCAGCCCTGACACCGGGGGCATTGGTGAAGCTTTCTTT.

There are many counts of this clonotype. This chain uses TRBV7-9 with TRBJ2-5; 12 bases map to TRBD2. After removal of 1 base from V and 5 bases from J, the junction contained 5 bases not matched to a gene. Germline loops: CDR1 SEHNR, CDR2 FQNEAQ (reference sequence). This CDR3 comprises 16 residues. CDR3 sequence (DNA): TGTGCCAGCAGCTTAGATCTAGCGGGAGGGCAGGAGACCCAGTACTTC. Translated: CASSLDLAGGQETQYF.

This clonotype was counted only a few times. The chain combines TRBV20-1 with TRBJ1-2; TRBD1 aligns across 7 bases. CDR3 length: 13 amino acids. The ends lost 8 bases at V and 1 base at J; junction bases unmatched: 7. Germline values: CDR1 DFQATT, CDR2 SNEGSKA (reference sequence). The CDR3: CSPGQANNYGYTF. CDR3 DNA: TGCAGTCCAGGACAGGCAAATAACTATGGCTACACCTTC.